Listed here are 27 T cell receptor beta chains from one sample, sequenced in a study of T-cell memory formation after mild COVID-19. MiXCR, applied by TCRdb to the 5' RACE reads, yields one record per CDR3 protein. The table includes roughly 280,000 distinct CDR3 sequences, approximately 8.4% detected once. Sequences were obtained from PBMCs or a T cell subset sorted from them (not recorded which). The receptors were sampled from a man younger than 35 who had mild COVID-19 (a few samples of this study predate the infection). Cell type and time point are not known.

This clonotype was found many times. The chain links TRBV5-1 to TRBJ1-1; D gene unclear. CDR3 length: 14 amino acids. V lost 1 base and J 3 bases, leaving 10 bases between the germline ends. Looked up from germline, CDR1 is SGHRS and CDR2 is YFSETQ. CDR3 sequence reads: CASSLSAVDTEAFF. For the CDR3, the DNA is TGCGCCAGCAGCTTGTCGGCGGTCGACACTGAAGCTTTCTTT.

The sample holds many counts of this clonotype. The chain uses TRBV27 and TRBJ2-2; 12 positions match TRBD2. CDR3 length: 16 residues. J gave up 4 bases and V 7 bases, and 7 bases lay outside the gene matches. CDR1 and CDR2 (germline): MNHEY, SMNVEV (reference sequence). This CDR3 reads CASKTSGGLSTGELFF. Written as DNA, the CDR3 is TGTGCCAGCAAGACTAGCGGGGGCTTGAGCACCGGGGAGCTGTTTTTT.

This clonotype was seen a few times. This chain joins TRBV19 and TRBJ1-1; maybe TRBD1 (5 bases). Trimming pared 1 base from V and 1 base from J, leaving 13 bases between. The CDR3 is made up of 16 amino acids. CDR1 is LNHDA, CDR2 SQIVND, per germline (reference sequence). In nucleotides, the CDR3 is TGTGCCAGTAGTATAGCCGGGGCGGGGTCGAACACTGAAGCTTTCTTT. Amino acids: CASSIAGAGSNTEAFF.

Concerning this clonotype itself: A much larger clone differs from this one at a single base, so this may be a read error. This chain joins TRBV4-3 and TRBJ2-2; perhaps TRBD2 as D (5 bases). Germline loops: CDR1 LGHNA, CDR2 YSLEER. CDR3 length equals 15 residues. The CDR3 is CASSQDRTYTGEMFF. In DNA form, the CDR3 reads TGCGCCAGCAGCCAAGACAGGACCTACACCGGGGAGATGTTTTTT.

Many counts were recorded for this clonotype. This chain uses TRBV2 with TRBJ2-3; D possibly corresponds to TRBD1 (6 bases). The CDR3 totals 16 residues. Looked up from germline, CDR1 is SNHLY and CDR2 is FYNNEI. V was pared by 4 bases and J by 0 bases, with 14 bases between. The CDR3 loop reads CASSGPRGASTDTQYF. The CDR3 DNA is TGTGCCAGCAGTGGACCCAGGGGTGCAAGCACAGATACGCAGTATTTT. Full variable domain (remainder filled in from reference TRBV2 and TRBJ2-3): EPEVTQTPSHQVTQMGQEVILRCVPISNHLYFYWYRQILGQKVEFLVSFYNNEISEKSEIFDDQFSVERPDGSNFTLKIRSTKLEDSAMYFCASSGPRGASTDTQYFGPGTRLTVL.

This clonotype was seen more than once but under ten times. The chain combines TRBV7-6 with TRBJ1-3, with D perhaps matching TRBD1 (5 bases). V lost 5 bases and J 1 base, leaving 21 bases between the germline ends. Germline V lookup: CDR1 SGHVS, CDR2 FNYEAQ. This CDR3 is built from 18 residues. CDR3 amino acids: CASSRQGTGLWSGNTIYF. For the CDR3, the DNA is TGTGCCAGCAGCCGACAAGGGACTGGTCTTTGGTCTGGAAACACCATATATTTT.

This rearrangement joins TRBV7-6 to TRBJ2-2; no clear D. CDR1 SGHVS and CDR2 FNYEAQ come from the germline V gene. CDR3 length: 16 amino acids. The ends were cut back, 0 bases at V and 5 bases at J, with 13 bases in the middle. CDR3 protein: CASSLAFPQSTGELFF. In DNA, the CDR3 is TGTGCCAGCAGCTTAGCTTTCCCCCAGTCGACCGGGGAGCTGTTTTTT.

The gene calls are TRBV4-3 and TRBJ2-7; D may be TRBD1 or TRBD2 (6 bases each). This CDR3 has 15 amino acids. In germline, CDR1 is LGHNA, CDR2 YSLEER. Trimming pared 11 bases from V and 2 bases from J, leaving 22 bases between. CDR3 sequence: CAPGGVSGGPYEQYF. For the CDR3, the DNA is TGCGCCCCCGGCGGGGTTAGTGGGGGGCCCTACGAGCAGTACTTC.

The V and J genes are TRBV4-1 and TRBJ2-1; unclear D gene. The CDR3 has 13 amino acids. Trimming stripped 4 bases from V and 7 bases from J, with 11 bases between. The germline V gene encodes CDR1 MGHRA and CDR2 YSYEKL. The CDR3 DNA reads TGCGCCAGCAGCCCTCGGCAGACGAATGAGCAGTTCTTC. Encoded protein: CASSPRQTNEQFF.

This clonotype turned up a few times. This rearrangement joins TRBV18 to TRBJ2-7; TRBD1 aligns across 8 bases. This CDR3 comprises 13 residues. CDR1 is KGHSH, CDR2 LQKENI, per germline. V lost 4 bases, J lost 7 bases, and 6 bases stayed unmatched. CDR3 loop: CASSLVRGREQYF. CDR3 nucleotides: TGTGCCAGCTCACTGGTCAGGGGGCGAGAGCAGTACTTC.

J is TRBJ1-2 and V is TRBV6-5; D is uncertain. Germline-derived CDR1 and CDR2 are MNHEY and SVGAGI. The CDR3 loop spans 13 amino acids. The ends were cut back, 2 bases at V and 5 bases at J, with 9 bases in the middle. DNA of the CDR3: TGTGCCAGCAGTTACGCACGGAAATATGGCTACACCTTC. Encoded protein: CASSYARKYGYTF.

The rearrangement uses TRBV7-8 and TRBJ2-3; TRBD1 aligns across 9 bases. CDR3 size: 14 residues. V lost 5 bases to trimming and J lost 9 bases; unmatched junction nucleotides: 9. Germline V gives CDR1 SGHVS, CDR2 FQNEAQ. CDR3 sequence reads: CASSLRIQGATQYF. In nucleotides, the CDR3 is TGTGCCAGCAGCCTCAGAATACAGGGGGCAACGCAGTATTTT.

This rearrangement joins TRBV5-4 to TRBJ2-3; 7 bases are shared with TRBD2. This CDR3 is 12 amino acids long. Germline loops: CDR1 SGHNT, CDR2 YYREEE (reference sequence). With 10 bases clipped from V and 4 bases from J, the junction kept 6 bases outside the gene matches. The chain's CDR3 is CAGGTKADTQYF. The CDR3 region has the DNA TGTGCCGGAGGGACTAAGGCAGATACGCAGTATTTT.

This rearrangement joins TRBV3-1 to TRBJ2-7, with D unclear. Deletions cut 6 bases from V and 7 bases from J, with 10 bases between. The germline CDR1 and CDR2 sequences are LGHDT and YNNKEL (reference sequence). CDR3 length: 11 amino acids. As DNA, the CDR3 is TGTGCCAGCAGTCGGAGATTTGAGCAGTACTTC. Residues: CASSRRFEQYF.

This clonotype was seen only a few times. The gene calls are TRBV5-6 and TRBJ2-7, with D perhaps matching TRBD1 (5 bases). Germline V gene lookup returns CDR1 SGHDT and CDR2 YYEEEE. Trimming stripped 0 bases from V and 8 bases from J, with 12 bases between. This CDR3 region has 13 residues. DNA of the CDR3: TGTGCCAGCAGCTTGGACAGGACGGCGAAGCAGTACTTC. Its translation: CASSLDRTAKQYF.

This chain joins TRBV2 and TRBJ2-2; D call uncertain. The CDR3 has 13 amino acids. V was clipped by 6 bases and J by 3 bases, with 8 bases between them. CDR1 is SNHLY and CDR2 is FYNNEI in the germline V gene. The CDR3 sequence is CASSGRDTGELFF. For the CDR3, the DNA is TGTGCCAGCAGCGGACGGGACACCGGGGAGCTGTTTTTT.

This clonotype showed up just a few times. This chain links TRBV29-1 with TRBJ1-4, with 8 bases that match TRBD1. This CDR3 comprises 14 residues. Per germline, CDR1 SQVTM and CDR2 ANQGSEA. V shed 6 bases, J shed 1 base, and the junction held 4 bases outside the gene matches. The CDR3 coding sequence is TGCAGCGTCGTCGACAGGGGAACTAATGAAAAACTGTTTTTT. Translation gives CSVVDRGTNEKLFF.

This clonotype was counted ten times or more. The rearrangement joins TRBV27 to TRBJ2-3; 9 nucleotides align to TRBD2. This CDR3 comprises 16 residues. Germline CDR1 is MNHEY and CDR2 is SMNVEV (reference sequence). The V gene end was trimmed by 3 bases and the J gene end by 5 bases; junction bases not matched to a gene: 9. The CDR3 is CASSFMFPAGGDTQYF. As DNA, the CDR3 is TGTGCCAGCAGTTTCATGTTTCCAGCGGGGGGAGATACGCAGTATTTT.

The V and J genes are TRBV20-1 and TRBJ2-3, with 8 bases fitting TRBD2. The germline gives CDR1 DFQATT, CDR2 SNEGSKA (reference sequence). The CDR3 runs to 16 residues. The ends lost 0 bases at V and 2 bases at J; junction bases unmatched: 7. The CDR3 DNA reads TGCAGTGCTAGAGATCCAATAGCGGGATCCACAGATACGCAGTATTTT. Residues: CSARDPIAGSTDTQYF.

The chain recombines TRBV29-1 with TRBJ1-2, with 8 bases aligning to TRBD1. This CDR3 is 14 amino acids long. Looked up from germline, CDR1 is SQVTM and CDR2 is ANQGSEA. Trimming took 1 base from V and 1 from J; bases not matched to a gene: 2. The CDR3 is CSVEAGGLNYGYTF. DNA of the CDR3: TGCAGCGTTGAAGCAGGGGGCCTTAACTATGGCTACACCTTC.

This clonotype was detected a few times. The rearrangement joins TRBV5-1 to TRBJ1-1, with TRBD1 matching 7 bases. The CDR3 is 16 amino acids. Germline CDR1 is SGHRS and CDR2 is YFSETQ. V shed 1 base and J 3 bases; nucleotides not matched to a gene: 9. CDR3 nucleotides: TGCGCCAGCAGCTTGACAGGGGTATTCAAGGACACTGAAGCTTTCTTT. Translation gives CASSLTGVFKDTEAFF.

This clonotype was recorded a few times. The chain uses TRBV29-1 and TRBJ2-1, with 12 bases identical to TRBD2. Germline V gene data show CDR1 as SQVTM and CDR2 as ANQGSEA. CDR3 length equals 15 residues. The V segment lost 3 bases and the J segment 8 bases; nucleotides outside the gene matches: 8. CDR3 in amino acids: CSVDGLLAGGHEQFF. The CDR3, as DNA: TGCAGCGTTGATGGTCTACTAGCGGGGGGTCATGAGCAGTTCTTC.

This clonotype was observed many times. The gene calls are TRBV5-1 and TRBJ1-1, with no clear D. The CDR3 extends over 12 amino acids. Trimming cost V 5 bases and J 0 bases, with 5 bases left between them. Germline V gives CDR1 SGHRS, CDR2 YFSETQ. The CDR3 here is CASSRVNTEAFF. The CDR3 coding sequence is TGCGCCAGCAGTAGGGTGAACACTGAAGCTTTCTTT.

This sequence joins TRBV7-3 and TRBJ1-4; tentative D call: TRBD1 (6 bases). Germline V gene data show CDR1 as SGHTA and CDR2 as FQGTGA. V gave up 5 bases and J gave up 7 bases, with 17 bases separating them. This CDR3 is 15 amino acids long. The CDR3 sequence: CASSRSGAAGEKLFF. The CDR3 DNA is TGTGCCAGCAGCCGTTCGGGGGCCGCCGGTGAAAAACTGTTTTTT.

The V call is TRBV12-3 or TRBV12-4, the J call TRBJ2-5; 7 bases agree with TRBD1. This CDR3 has 13 amino acids. Trimming at V came to 10 bases and at J to 3 bases, leaving 8 bases not matched to a gene. The CDR3 DNA sequence: TGTGCCACCTCCCTGGGGACAGAAGAGACCCAGTACTTC. Translation: CATSLGTEETQYF.

This clonotype was observed at least ten times. The chain couples TRBV4-1 to TRBJ2-3, with D perhaps TRBD2 (6 bases). Germline-derived CDR1 and CDR2 are MGHRA and YSYEKL. The CDR3 sequence is 16 residues long. Trimming left V 0 bases short and J 1 base short, with 11 bases between. The CDR3 nucleotides are TGCGCCAGCAGCCAAGATGCGGGGAGCGGCACAGATACGCAGTATTTT. This translates into CASSQDAGSGTDTQYF.

The V and J genes are TRBV4-2 and TRBJ2-5; the D is unclear. Germline loops: CDR1 LGHNA, CDR2 YNFKEQ. V shed 0 bases and J shed 4 bases, with 15 bases lying between them. The CDR3 length is 16 residues. In DNA form, the CDR3 reads TGTGCCAGCAGCCAAGATCCGTCACGCTTAGGAGAGACCCAGTACTTC. This codes for CASSQDPSRLGETQYF.